One sample yielded the 14 T cell receptor beta chains listed below, sequenced in a study of blood T cell repertoires in COVID-19 (dated by TCRdb to 2020 to 2021). The library was built by means of the immunoSEQ multiplex PCR assay. As stored in TCRdb, this immuneACCESS dataset retains in-frame rearrangements with V and J assigned. A fraction of the clones does not appear; measured against another copy, unresolved V genes explain less than half of the discrepancy, and the remainder lacks a known reason. The sample table lists some 170,000 clones, roughly 87% of them with a count of one. Roughly 1.2% of the sample comes from the top ten. Sequenced input: PBMCs or T cells enriched from blood (not recorded which). The receptors shown here come from a human donor with acute COVID-19. The donor label of this sample is uncertain.

The gene calls are TRBV10-3 and TRBJ2-3; 7 bases fit TRBD2. This CDR3 contains 15 residues. Germline loops: CDR1 ENHRY, CDR2 SYGVKD. V gave up 5 bases and J gave up 1 base; unmatched junction bases: 6. The CDR3: CAISTRGRGTDTQYF. The CDR3 nucleotides read TGTGCCATCAGTACTCGGGGGAGGGGCACAGATACGCAGTATTTT.

V gene TRBV11-3 combines with J gene TRBJ2-5; 10 bases map to TRBD2. The J segment lost 0 bases and the V segment lost 1 base, leaving 8 bases of the junction unmatched. Germline loops: CDR1 SGHNT, CDR2 YENEEA. The CDR3 contains 18 residues. The CDR3 reads CASSLGHSSGGDQETQYF. The CDR3 coding sequence is TGTGCCAGCAGCTTAGGCCACTCTAGCGGGGGAGACCAAGAGACCCAGTACTTC.

The chain has TRBV7-2 and TRBJ1-6; TRBD1 matches 9 bases. The CDR3 has 16 amino acids. Germline assignment: CDR1 SGHTA and CDR2 FQGNSA. After removal of 1 base from V and 10 bases from J, the junction contained 8 bases not matched to a gene. The chain's CDR3 is CASSLDSGTGNSPLHF. CDR3 nucleotide sequence: TGTGCCAGCAGCTTAGACTCAGGGACAGGGAACTCACCCCTCCACTTT. Variable domain in full (rest from reference TRBV7-2 and TRBJ1-6): GAGVSQSPSNKVTEKGKDVELRCDPISGHTALYWYRQSLGQGLEFLIYFQGNSAPDKSGLPSDRFSAERTGGSVSTLTIQRTQQEDSAVYLCASSLDSGTGNSPLHFGNGTRLTVT.

The rearrangement uses TRBV4-3 and TRBJ2-7; 7 bases line up with TRBD1. Germline trimming cut 9 bases from V and 3 bases from J; bases unmatched to any gene: 11. CDR3 length equals 14 residues. Germline V lookup: CDR1 LGHNA, CDR2 YSLEER. CDR3 amino acids: CAREQGQGGYEQYF. Here the CDR3 DNA reads TGCGCCAGGGAACAGGGGCAGGGTGGCTACGAGCAGTACTTC.

The chain carries TRBV30 and TRBJ1-2; TRBD1 matches 7 bases. The CDR3 spans 13 residues. In germline, CDR1 is GTSNPN, CDR2 SVGIG (reference sequence). Trimming removed 1 base from V and 4 bases from J; junction bases left unmatched: 3. This CDR3 is CAWSADRVYGYTF. As DNA, the CDR3 is TGTGCCTGGAGTGCCGACAGGGTCTATGGCTACACCTTC.

The V call is TRBV7-9, the J call TRBJ1-2, with D possibly matching TRBD1 (5 bases). This CDR3 comprises 14 residues. CDR1 and CDR2 from the germline V gene are SEHNR and FQNEAQ (reference sequence). Trimming removed 1 base at V and 2 bases at J, with 8 bases between. Here the CDR3 reads CASSLGGLNYGYTF. The CDR3 DNA is TGTGCCAGCAGCTTAGGGGGCCTCAACTATGGCTACACCTTC.

The chain joins TRBV30 to TRBJ1-2, with D possibly TRBD1 on 5 matching bases. The germline gives CDR1 GTSNPN, CDR2 SVGIG (reference sequence). The CDR3 runs to 14 residues. V was shortened by 0 bases and J by 1 base, with 9 bases between the two germline ends. This CDR3 is CAWSVLQVNYGYTF. The CDR3 DNA sequence: TGTGCCTGGAGTGTTTTACAGGTTAACTATGGCTACACCTTC.

The rearrangement uses TRBV24-1 and TRBJ1-2; 7 nucleotides line up with TRBD1. This CDR3 spans 13 amino acids. Per germline, CDR1 KGHDR and CDR2 SFDVKD. The V segment lost 4 bases and the J segment 6 bases; nucleotides outside the gene matches: 4. The CDR3 DNA reads as TGTGCCACCAGTGAATCGGACAGGAATGGCTACACCTTC. As protein: CATSESDRNGYTF.

The rearrangement uses TRBV1 and TRBJ1-6; the table's TRBD1 call for D was not verified on the DNA. TRBV1 is described as a pseudogene. The CDR3 has 20 amino acids. The CDR3 DNA sequence: TGCACCAGCAGCCAGGCAAATCTAAGGGGGAACGAGTCCTATAATTCACCCCTCCACTTT. Translating gives CTSSQANLRGNESYNSPLHF.

CDR3: CASSFPRVNTEAFF. In DNA, the CDR3 is TGTGCCAGCAGCTTCCCCAGGGTGAACACTGAAGCTTTCTTT. The V call is TRBV7-9, the J call TRBJ1-1; a weak D match, TRBD1 (5 bases). This CDR3 contains 14 residues. Deletions cut 3 bases from V and 0 bases from J, with 8 bases between. In germline, CDR1 is SEHNR, CDR2 FQNEAQ (reference sequence).

V gene TRBV12-5 combines with J gene TRBJ1-1; D remains unclear. Germline CDR1 is LGHNT and CDR2 is FRNRAP. The CDR3 sequence is 16 residues long. V gave up 1 base and J gave up 1 base, with 13 bases separating them. CDR3 amino acids: CASGLGSSIQNTEAFF. For the CDR3, the DNA is TGTGCTAGTGGTTTGGGGAGTTCAATTCAGAACACTGAAGCTTTCTTT.

Here the CDR3 DNA reads TGCGCCAGCAGCTTTAGACTGACAGGGGACAACGAGCAGTACTTC. Translated, it gives CASSFRLTGDNEQYF. This chain joins TRBV5-1 and TRBJ2-7; 8 positions agree with TRBD1. V was clipped by 2 bases and J by 5 bases; unmatched bases: 9. The CDR3 runs 15 residues. Per the germline V gene, CDR1 is SGHRS and CDR2 is YFSETQ.

This chain connects TRBV9 to TRBJ1-2; D not resolved. The ends were cut back, 0 bases at V and 3 bases at J, with 9 bases in the middle. Germline loops: CDR1 SGDLS, CDR2 YYNGEE. The CDR3 is 14 residues long. The CDR3 region is CASSVDGLDYGYTF. CDR3 sequence (DNA): TGTGCCAGCAGCGTAGATGGGCTGGACTATGGCTACACCTTC.

The rearrangement joins TRBV5-6 to TRBJ1-1, with TRBD1 identical over 7 bases. CDR1 is SGHDT, CDR2 YYEEEE, per germline. J was trimmed by 6 bases and V by 1 base; bases with no gene match: 6. The CDR3 has 14 residues. The CDR3 DNA reads TGTGCCAGCAGCTTGCTGGGACAGAGCGCTGAAGCTTTCTTT. Translated: CASSLLGQSAEAFF.